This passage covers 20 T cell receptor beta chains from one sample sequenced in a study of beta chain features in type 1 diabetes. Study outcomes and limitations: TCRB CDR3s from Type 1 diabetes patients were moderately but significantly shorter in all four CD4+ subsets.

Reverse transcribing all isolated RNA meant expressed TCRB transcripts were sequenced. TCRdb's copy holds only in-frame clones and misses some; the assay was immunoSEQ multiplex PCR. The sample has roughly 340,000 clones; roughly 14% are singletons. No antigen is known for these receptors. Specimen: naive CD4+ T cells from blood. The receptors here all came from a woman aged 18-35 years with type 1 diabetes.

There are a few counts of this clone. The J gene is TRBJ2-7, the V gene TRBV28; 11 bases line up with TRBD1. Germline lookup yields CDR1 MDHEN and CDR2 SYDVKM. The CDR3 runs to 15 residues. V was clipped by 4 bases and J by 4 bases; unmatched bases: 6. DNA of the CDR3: TGTGCCAGCAGTTCGGCCGGGACAGGGGGTTACGAGCAGTACGTC. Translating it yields CASSSAGTGGYEQYV.

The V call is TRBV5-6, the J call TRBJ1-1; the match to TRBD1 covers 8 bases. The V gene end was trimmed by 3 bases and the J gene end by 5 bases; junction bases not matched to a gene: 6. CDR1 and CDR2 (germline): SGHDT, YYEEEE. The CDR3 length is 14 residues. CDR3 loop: CASSYRGRGTEAFF. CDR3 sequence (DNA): TGTGCCAGCAGCTACAGGGGGAGAGGAACTGAAGCTTTCTTT.

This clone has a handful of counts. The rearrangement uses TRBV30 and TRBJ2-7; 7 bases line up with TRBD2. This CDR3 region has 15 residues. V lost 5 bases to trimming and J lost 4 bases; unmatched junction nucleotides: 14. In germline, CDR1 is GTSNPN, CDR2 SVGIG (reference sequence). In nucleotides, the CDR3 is TGTGCCTGGGAAACGGGGCTAGCGGTTAATTACGAGCAGTACTTC. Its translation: CAWETGLAVNYEQYF. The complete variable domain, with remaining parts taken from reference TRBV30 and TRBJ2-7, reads SQTIHQWPATLVQPVGSPLSLECTVEGTSNPNLYWYRQAAGRGLQLLFYSVGIGQISSEVPQNLSASRPQDRQFILSSKKLLLSDSGFYLCAWETGLAVNYEQYFGPGTRLTVT.

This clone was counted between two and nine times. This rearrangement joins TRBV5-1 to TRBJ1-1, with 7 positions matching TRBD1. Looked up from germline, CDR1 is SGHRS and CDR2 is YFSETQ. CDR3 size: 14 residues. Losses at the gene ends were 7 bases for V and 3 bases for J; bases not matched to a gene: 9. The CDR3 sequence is CASGSQGTYTEAFF. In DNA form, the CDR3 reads TGCGCCAGCGGATCACAGGGGACCTACACTGAAGCTTTCTTT.

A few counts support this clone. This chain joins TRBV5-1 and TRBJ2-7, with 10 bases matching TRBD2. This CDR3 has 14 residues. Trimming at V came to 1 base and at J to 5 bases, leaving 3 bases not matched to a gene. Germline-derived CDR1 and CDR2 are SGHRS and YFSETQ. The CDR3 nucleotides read TGCGCCAGCAGCTTGATAGCGGGAGGTAACGAGCAGTACTTC. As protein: CASSLIAGGNEQYF.

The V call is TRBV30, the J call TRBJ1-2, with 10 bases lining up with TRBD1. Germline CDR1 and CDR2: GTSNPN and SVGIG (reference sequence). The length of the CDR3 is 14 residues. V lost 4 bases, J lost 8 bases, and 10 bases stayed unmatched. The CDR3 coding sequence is TGTGCCTGGACTCTACTCGGACAGGGGGTCGGCTACACCTTC. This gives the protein CAWTLLGQGVGYTF.

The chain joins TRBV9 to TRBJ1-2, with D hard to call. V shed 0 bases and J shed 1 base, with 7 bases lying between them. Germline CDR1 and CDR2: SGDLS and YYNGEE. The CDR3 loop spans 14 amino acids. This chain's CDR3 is CASSVDSFNYGYTF. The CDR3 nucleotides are TGTGCCAGCAGCGTAGATAGCTTTAACTATGGCTACACCTTC.

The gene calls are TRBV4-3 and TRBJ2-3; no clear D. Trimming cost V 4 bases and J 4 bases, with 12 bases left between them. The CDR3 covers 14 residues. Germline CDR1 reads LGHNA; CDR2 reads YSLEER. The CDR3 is CASSPSGWPDTQYF. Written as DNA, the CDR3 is TGCGCCAGCAGCCCCTCGGGTTGGCCAGATACGCAGTATTTT.

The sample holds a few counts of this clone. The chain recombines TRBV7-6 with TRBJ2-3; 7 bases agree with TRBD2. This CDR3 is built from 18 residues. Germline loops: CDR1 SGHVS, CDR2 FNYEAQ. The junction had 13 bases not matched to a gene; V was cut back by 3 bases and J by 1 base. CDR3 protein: CASSFTPGGRSGTDTQYF. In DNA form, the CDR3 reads TGTGCCAGCAGCTTTACCCCGGGGGGAAGGAGTGGCACAGATACGCAGTATTTT.

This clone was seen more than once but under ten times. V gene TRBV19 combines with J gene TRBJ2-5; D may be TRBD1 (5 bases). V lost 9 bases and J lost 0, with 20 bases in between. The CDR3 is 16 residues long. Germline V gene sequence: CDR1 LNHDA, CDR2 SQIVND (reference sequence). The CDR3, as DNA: TGTGCCAGCCAGCCCGCCCAGGGTCAGTACCAAGAGACCCAGTACTTC. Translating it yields CASQPAQGQYQETQYF.

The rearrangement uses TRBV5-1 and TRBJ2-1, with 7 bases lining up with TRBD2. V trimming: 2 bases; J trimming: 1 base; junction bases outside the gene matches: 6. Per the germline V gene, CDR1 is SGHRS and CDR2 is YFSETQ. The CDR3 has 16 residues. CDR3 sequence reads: CASSFQAGSSYNEQFF. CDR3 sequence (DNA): TGCGCCAGCAGCTTTCAAGCGGGAAGTTCCTACAATGAGCAGTTCTTC.

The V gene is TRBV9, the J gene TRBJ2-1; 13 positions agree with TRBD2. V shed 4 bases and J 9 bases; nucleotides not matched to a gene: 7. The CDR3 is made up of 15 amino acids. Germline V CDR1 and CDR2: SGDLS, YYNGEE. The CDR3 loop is CASSPGLAGASEQFF. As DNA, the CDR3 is TGTGCCAGCAGCCCCGGACTAGCGGGAGCGTCTGAGCAGTTCTTC.

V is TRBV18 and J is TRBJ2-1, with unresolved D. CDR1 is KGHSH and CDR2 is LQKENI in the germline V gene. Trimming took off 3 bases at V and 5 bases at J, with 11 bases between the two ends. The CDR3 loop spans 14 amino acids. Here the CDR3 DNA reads TGTGCCAGCTCACCGCGGAGCGCTAACAATGAGCAGTTCTTC. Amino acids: CASSPRSANNEQFF.

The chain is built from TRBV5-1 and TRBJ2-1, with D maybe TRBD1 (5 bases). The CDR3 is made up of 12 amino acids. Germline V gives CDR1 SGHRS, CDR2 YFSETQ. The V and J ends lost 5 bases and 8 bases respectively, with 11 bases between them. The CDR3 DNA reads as TGCGCCAGCAGTCCAGGGTTATATGAGCAGTTCTTC. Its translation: CASSPGLYEQFF.

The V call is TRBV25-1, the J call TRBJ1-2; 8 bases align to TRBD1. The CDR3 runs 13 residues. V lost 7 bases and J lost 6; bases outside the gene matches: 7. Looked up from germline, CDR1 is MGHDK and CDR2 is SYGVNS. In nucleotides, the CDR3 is TGTGCCAGCATCGGACAGGGTGATAATGGCTACACCTTC. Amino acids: CASIGQGDNGYTF.

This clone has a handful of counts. The CDR3 loop is CASSLGLAGAVEQFF. The CDR3 region has the DNA TGCGCCAGCAGCCTCGGACTAGCGGGAGCGGTTGAGCAGTTCTTC. The rearrangement uses TRBV5-1 and TRBJ2-1, with 13 bases matching TRBD2. V trimming: 4 bases; J trimming: 9 bases; junction bases outside the gene matches: 7. Germline-derived CDR1 and CDR2 are SGHRS and YFSETQ. The CDR3 has 15 amino acids.

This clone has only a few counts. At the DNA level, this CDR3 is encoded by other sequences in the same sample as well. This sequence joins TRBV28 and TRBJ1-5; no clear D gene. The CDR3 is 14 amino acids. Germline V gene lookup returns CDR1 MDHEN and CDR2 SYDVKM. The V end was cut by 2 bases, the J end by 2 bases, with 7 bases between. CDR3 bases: TGTGCCAGCAGTTTAGTCGGGGGCAATCAGCCCCAGCATTTT. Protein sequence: CASSLVGGNQPQHF.

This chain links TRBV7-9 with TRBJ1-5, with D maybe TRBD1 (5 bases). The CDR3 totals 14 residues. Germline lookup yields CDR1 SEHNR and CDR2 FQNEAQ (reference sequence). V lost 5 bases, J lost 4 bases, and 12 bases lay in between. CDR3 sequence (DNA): TGTGCCAGCAGCCCTCACTCAGGGAATCAGCCCCAGCATTTT. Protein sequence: CASSPHSGNQPQHF.

CDR3 in DNA: TGTGCCAGCAGTACTCGGACTAGCGGGAAGGGCGGGGAGCTGTTTTTT. Translating gives CASSTRTSGKGGELFF. The chain has TRBV11-3 and TRBJ2-2; TRBD2 matches at 12 bases. Germline V gives CDR1 SGHNT, CDR2 YENEEA. The CDR3 is made up of 16 amino acids. V gave up 6 bases and J gave up 7 bases; unmatched junction bases: 9.

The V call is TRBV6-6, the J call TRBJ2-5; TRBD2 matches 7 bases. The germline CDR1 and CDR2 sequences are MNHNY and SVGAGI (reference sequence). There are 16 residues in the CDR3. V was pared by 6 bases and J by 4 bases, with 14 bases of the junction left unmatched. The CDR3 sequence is CASRPFGGTIRETQYF. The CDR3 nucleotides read TGTGCCAGCAGGCCCTTCGGAGGGACTATCAGAGAGACCCAGTACTTC.